Below, 26 T cell receptor beta chains from the same sample are listed, as sequenced in a study of PD-1 blockade in classical Hodgkin lymphoma. Here immunoSEQ multiplex PCR was the method, and the copy in TCRdb shows in-frame clones only, minus some. The sample records about 19,000 clones, over 75% being singletons. Time point described: cycle 4 day 1 (C4D1), after 6 weeks of nivolumab. Each patient relapsed following autologous stem cell transplantation, and prior brentuximab vedotin exposure differed. This specimen consisted of peripheral blood mononuclear cells (PBMCs), obtained before the fourth cycle of nivolumab. The receptor set was obtained from a human donor with classical Hodgkin lymphoma.

This clone was seen a single time. The rearrangement uses TRBV13 and TRBJ2-7; 11 bases are shared with TRBD1. CDR1 is PRHDT, CDR2 FYEKMQ, per germline (reference sequence). V gave up 4 bases and J gave up 3 bases; unmatched junction bases: 5. The CDR3 extends over 15 amino acids. CDR3 in amino acids: CASSSRTGGIYEQYF. The DNA for the CDR3 is TGTGCCAGCAGCTCCCGGACAGGGGGCATCTACGAGCAGTACTTC.

The chain has TRBV14 and TRBJ2-2, with 7 bases lining up with TRBD1. Germline CDR1 and CDR2: SGHDN and FVKESK. This CDR3 comprises 16 residues. With 1 base clipped from V and 5 bases from J, the junction kept 7 bases outside the gene matches. As DNA, the CDR3 is TGTGCCAGCAGCCAAGCCGGGACAGTTCGAACCGGGGAGCTGTTTTTT. It translates to CASSQAGTVRTGELFF. The full variable domain, completed using reference TRBV14 and TRBJ2-2, is EAGVTQFPSHSVIEKGQTVTLRCDPISGHDNLYWYRRVMGKEIKFLLHFVKESKQDESGMPNNRFLAERTGGTYSTLKVQPAELEDSGVYFCASSQAGTVRTGELFFGEGSRLTVL.

The gene calls are TRBV11-3 and TRBJ2-5; 11 nucleotides align to TRBD2. Trimming at V came to 4 bases and at J to 2 bases, leaving 6 bases not matched to a gene. CDR3 length: 16 amino acids. CDR1 SGHNT and CDR2 YENEEA come from the germline V gene. CDR3 sequence (DNA): TGTGCCAGCAGCTCATCATCTAGCGGGAGGCAAGAGACCCAGTACTTC. Its protein is CASSSSSSGRQETQYF.

The chain links TRBV7-2 to TRBJ2-7, with 10 bases fitting TRBD2. CDR1 is SGHTA and CDR2 is FQGNSA in the germline V gene. J was trimmed by 2 bases and V by 4 bases; bases with no gene match: 8. This CDR3 spans 16 amino acids. The CDR3 region is CASSSVLAGTTYEQYF. CDR3 in DNA: TGTGCCAGCAGCTCAGTACTAGCGGGGACTACCTACGAGCAGTACTTC.

The J gene is TRBJ1-1, the V gene TRBV2, with D maybe TRBD1 (5 bases). The CDR3 has 14 amino acids. Trimming took 1 base from V and 3 from J, leaving 9 bases between them. Germline CDR1 reads SNHLY; CDR2 reads FYNNEI. The CDR3 protein is CASSEETGDTEAFF. DNA of the CDR3: TGTGCCAGCAGTGAAGAAACAGGCGACACTGAAGCTTTCTTT.

The J gene is TRBJ1-6, the V gene TRBV11-3; no clear D. Germline assignment: CDR1 SGHNT and CDR2 YENEEA. V was trimmed by 1 base and J by 7 bases, leaving 5 bases between them. This CDR3 contains 13 residues. CDR3 DNA sequence: TGTGCCAGCAGCTTAGGGTTCAATTCACCCCTCCACTTT. It translates to CASSLGFNSPLHF.

The chain couples TRBV6-6 to TRBJ1-6; 7 nucleotides agree with TRBD1. There are 14 residues in the CDR3. The germline V gene encodes CDR1 MNHNY and CDR2 SVGAGI (reference sequence). V shed 6 bases and J 8 bases; nucleotides not matched to a gene: 7. For the CDR3, the DNA is TGTGCCAGCAGCATACAGGGGAGGGATTCACCCCTCCACTTT. Amino acids: CASSIQGRDSPLHF.

The chain has TRBV5-6 and TRBJ2-2; no firm D call. This CDR3 spans 15 amino acids. Trimming took off 1 base at V and 3 bases at J, with 10 bases between the two ends. Germline V gene sequence: CDR1 SGHDT, CDR2 YYEEEE. The CDR3 nucleotides read TGTGCCAGCAGCTTGTTAAGGGCGGACACCGGGGAGCTGTTTTTT. Translation: CASSLLRADTGELFF. Using reference TRBV5-6 and TRBJ2-2 for the parts outside the CDR3, the full variable domain is DAGVTQSPTHLIKTRGQQVTLRCSPKSGHDTVSWYQQALGQGPQFIFQYYEEEERQRGNFPDRFSGHQFPNYSSELNVNALLLGDSALYLCASSLLRADTGELFFGEGSRLTVL.

The chain couples TRBV7-8 to TRBJ2-7; D is ambiguous. CDR1 is SGHVS, CDR2 FQNEAQ, per germline. CDR3 size: 14 residues. Trimming stripped 3 bases from V and 0 bases from J, with 9 bases between. CDR3 residues: CASSLNGGSYEQYF. The DNA of the CDR3 is TGTGCCAGCAGCTTGAACGGTGGCTCCTACGAGCAGTACTTC. Full variable domain (remainder filled in from reference TRBV7-8 and TRBJ2-7): GAGVSQSPRYKVAKRGQDVALRCDPISGHVSLFWYQQALGQGPEFLTYFQNEAQLDKSGLPSDRFFAERPEGSVSTLKIQRTQQEDSAVYLCASSLNGGSYEQYFGPGTRLTVT.

Turning to this clone: Other DNA sequences in the same sample also yield this CDR3. The V gene is TRBV5-1, the J gene TRBJ1-1, with a weak D call TRBD1 (5 bases). The CDR3 contains 14 residues. Between the trimmed V and J ends, which lost 0 bases and 5 bases, there was a span of 11 bases. CDR1 and CDR2 (germline): SGHRS, YFSETQ. The CDR3 spells CASSLEAGRTEAFF. CDR3 coding DNA: TGCGCCAGCAGCTTGGAAGCGGGACGGACTGAAGCTTTCTTT.

The CDR3 DNA is TGTGCCAGCTCACCATTTAAGGGTCTAAGCACAGATACGCAGTATTTT. Its protein is CASSPFKGLSTDTQYF. The chain recombines TRBV18 with TRBJ2-3; D not resolved. The germline gives CDR1 KGHSH, CDR2 LQKENI. CDR3 length equals 16 residues. Trimming shortened V by 2 bases and J by 0 bases, and 12 bases separated the two germline ends.

The chain combines TRBV7-2 with TRBJ2-7; D remains ambiguous. The CDR3 consists of 14 residues. V gave up 1 base and J gave up 2 bases, with 9 bases separating them. Per the germline V gene, CDR1 is SGHTA and CDR2 is FQGNSA. CDR3 in DNA: TGTGCCAGCAGCTTAGATCTGCGGACCTACGAGCAGTACTTC. Translated, it gives CASSLDLRTYEQYF.

The V and J genes are TRBV29-1 and TRBJ1-3, with 8 bases identical to TRBD1. The germline V gene has CDR1 SQVTM and CDR2 ANQGSEA. This CDR3 contains 11 residues. The trim removed 6 bases at V and 8 bases at J, leaving 3 bases unmatched. CDR3 sequence: CSVHRGDTIYF. Here the CDR3 DNA reads TGCAGCGTCCACAGGGGGGACACCATATATTTT.

The CDR3 loop is CASSLGTSGRGGQYF. CDR3 bases: TGTGCCAGCAGCCTGGGGACTAGCGGGAGAGGTGGGCAGTACTTC. V and J are TRBV7-2 and TRBJ2-7, with 14 bases fitting TRBD2. This CDR3 is built from 15 residues. V was pared by 5 bases and J by 9 bases, with 9 bases of the junction left unmatched. Germline V lookup: CDR1 SGHTA, CDR2 FQGNSA.

The rearrangement joins TRBV21-1 to TRBJ2-7; TRBD2 is the table's D call, not checked against the DNA. TRBV21-1 is a listed pseudogene. The CDR3 contains 13 residues. DNA for the CDR3: TGTGCCACCCTACTAGCGGGGAAGTACGAGCAGTACTTC. Translation gives CATLLAGKYEQYF.

The sample holds a few counts of this clone. The chain is built from TRBV11-2 and TRBJ2-4; D perhaps matches TRBD2 (5 bases). Germline assignment: CDR1 SGHAT and CDR2 FQNNGV. V lost 6 bases and J 6 bases, leaving 12 bases between the germline ends. The CDR3 totals 13 residues. CDR3 amino acids: CASRKDGLNIQYF. DNA of the CDR3: TGTGCCAGCAGGAAAGACGGACTAAACATTCAGTACTTC.

This clone appeared a few times. V is TRBV19 and J is TRBJ2-2; 12 nucleotides line up with TRBD1. This CDR3 has 15 residues. Germline V gene lookup returns CDR1 LNHDA and CDR2 SQIVND (reference sequence). V was clipped by 3 bases and J by 10 bases; unmatched bases: 6. This chain's CDR3 is CASSIRDRGRVELFF. In DNA, the CDR3 is TGTGCCAGTAGTATCCGGGACAGGGGGCGCGTGGAGCTGTTTTTT.

The rearrangement joins TRBV7-9 to TRBJ2-5; tentative D call: TRBD2 (6 bases). V lost 6 bases and J 4 bases, leaving 15 bases between the germline ends. Germline CDR1 reads SEHNR; CDR2 reads FQNEAQ (reference sequence). This CDR3 spans 14 amino acids. Here the CDR3 DNA reads TGTGCCAGCAGGTCGCCGGGAGTCCTAGAGACCCAGTACTTC. Translated: CASRSPGVLETQYF.

The chain joins TRBV5-6 to TRBJ1-3, with D possibly matching TRBD1 (5 bases). The CDR3 consists of 16 residues. CDR1 is SGHDT and CDR2 is YYEEEE in the germline V gene. Trimming pared 1 base from V and 3 bases from J, leaving 14 bases between. The CDR3 region has the DNA TGTGCCAGCAGCTTGCCCGGGACGGCTCTTGGAAACACCATATATTTT. Protein sequence: CASSLPGTALGNTIYF. Variable domain in full (rest from reference TRBV5-6 and TRBJ1-3): DAGVTQSPTHLIKTRGQQVTLRCSPKSGHDTVSWYQQALGQGPQFIFQYYEEEERQRGNFPDRFSGHQFPNYSSELNVNALLLGDSALYLCASSLPGTALGNTIYFGEGSWLTVV.

The J gene is TRBJ2-3, the V gene TRBV11-3; D gene ambiguous. The CDR3 loop spans 11 amino acids. Germline V CDR1 and CDR2: SGHNT, YENEEA. V shed 4 bases and J shed 4 bases, with 3 bases lying between them. This CDR3 reads CASSSADTQYF. The CDR3 DNA reads as TGTGCCAGCAGCTCTGCAGATACGCAGTATTTT.

The genes are TRBV7-2 and TRBJ2-1; D uncertain. The V gene lost 3 bases and the J gene lost 5 bases, with 8 bases spanning the gap. The CDR3 has 13 amino acids. Per germline, CDR1 SGHTA and CDR2 FQGNSA. For the CDR3, the DNA is TGTGCCAGCAGCTTCGGGTTAAACAATGAGCAGTTCTTC. Its protein product is CASSFGLNNEQFF. Looking up the rest from reference TRBV7-2 and TRBJ2-1 gives the full variable domain: GAGVSQSPSNKVTEKGKDVELRCDPISGHTALYWYRQSLGQGLEFLIYFQGNSAPDKSGLPSDRFSAERTGGSVSTLTIQRTQQEDSAVYLCASSFGLNNEQFFGPGTRLTVL.

This rearrangement joins TRBV6-5 to TRBJ2-7, with 9 positions matching TRBD1. This CDR3 has 15 residues. The germline V gene has CDR1 MNHEY and CDR2 SVGAGI. V lost 6 bases to trimming and J lost 6 bases; unmatched junction nucleotides: 12. The chain's CDR3 is CASSRPRDRAGEQYF. In DNA form, the CDR3 reads TGTGCCAGCAGCCGTCCCCGGGACAGGGCCGGCGAGCAGTACTTC.

This rearrangement joins TRBV4-3 to TRBJ1-2; 9 bases map to TRBD1. This CDR3 comprises 16 residues. V shed 1 base and J 2 bases; nucleotides not matched to a gene: 5. Germline V gives CDR1 LGHNA, CDR2 YSLEER. CDR3 nucleotide sequence: TGCGCCAGCAGCCAAGGGGGACAGGGCGGGAACTATGGCTACACCTTC. Its translation is CASSQGGQGGNYGYTF.

This clone has only one observation. The chain is built from TRBV30 and TRBJ1-2; unclear D gene. Germline assignment: CDR1 GTSNPN and CDR2 SVGIG (reference sequence). This CDR3 region has 13 residues. V dropped 1 base and J dropped 2 bases, with 8 bases sitting between them. DNA of the CDR3: TGTGCCTGGAGTGAAATGGGCAACTATGGCTACACCTTC. It encodes CAWSEMGNYGYTF. The full variable domain, in which reference TRBV30 and TRBJ1-2 provide the parts outside the CDR3, is SQTIHQWPATLVQPVGSPLSLECTVEGTSNPNLYWYRQAAGRGLQLLFYSVGIGQISSEVPQNLSASRPQDRQFILSSKKLLLSDSGFYLCAWSEMGNYGYTFGSGTRLTVV.

The table lists this clone with a count of one. The chain uses TRBV6-5 and TRBJ2-7; 8 bases align to TRBD2. After removal of 3 bases from V and 0 bases from J, the junction contained 4 bases not matched to a gene. The V gene's germline CDR1 is MNHEY and CDR2 SVGAGI. The CDR3 runs to 15 residues. CDR3 sequence reads: CASSYAGTSSYEQYF. In DNA form, the CDR3 reads TGTGCCAGCAGTTATGCGGGGACTAGCTCCTACGAGCAGTACTTC.

V usage is TRBV27 and J usage is TRBJ1-1, with D possibly TRBD1 on 5 matching bases. This CDR3 has 16 amino acids. The V gene lost 1 base and the J gene lost 0 bases, with 12 bases spanning the gap. Per the germline V gene, CDR1 is MNHEY and CDR2 is SMNVEV (reference sequence). CDR3 residues: CASSLYYRSMNTEAFF. CDR3 DNA: TGTGCCAGCAGTTTATACTACAGGTCGATGAACACTGAAGCTTTCTTT.